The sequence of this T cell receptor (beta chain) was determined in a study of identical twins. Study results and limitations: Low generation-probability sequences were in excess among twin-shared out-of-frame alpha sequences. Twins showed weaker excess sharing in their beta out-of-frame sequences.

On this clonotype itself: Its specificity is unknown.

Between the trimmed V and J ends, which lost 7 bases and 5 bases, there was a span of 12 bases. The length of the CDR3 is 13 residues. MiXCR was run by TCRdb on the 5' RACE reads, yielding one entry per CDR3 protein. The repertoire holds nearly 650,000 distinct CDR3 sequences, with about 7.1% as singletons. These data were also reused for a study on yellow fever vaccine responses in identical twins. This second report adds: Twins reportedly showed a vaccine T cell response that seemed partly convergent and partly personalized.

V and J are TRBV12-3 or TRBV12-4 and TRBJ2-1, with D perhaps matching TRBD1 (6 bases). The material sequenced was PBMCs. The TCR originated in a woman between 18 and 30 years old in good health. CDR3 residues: CASKGVIDNEQFF. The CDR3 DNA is TGTGCCAGCAAGGGGGTAATCGACAATGAGCAGTTCTTC.